This TCR beta chain was identified in a study of radiotherapy plus CTLA-4 blockade in lung cancer. Notes on the study in general: Per reports, early blood T cell clone dynamics, plus interferon-beta, forecast response most strongly.

Some clones are missing from TCRdb's copy, which holds only in-frame ones; the method was immunoSEQ multiplex PCR. The data show approximately 25,000 clones, around 72% seen once. On this clone itself: Antigen specificity is unknown. This same CDR3 is encoded by further DNA sequences in the sample.

This receptor was identified in a human donor with non-small cell lung cancer who had stable disease on radiotherapy plus ipilimumab. The sample was peripheral blood, taken from a patient treated with radiotherapy plus ipilimumab.

Here the CDR3 reads CSVAGGAGDEQYF. The CDR3 DNA follows: TGCAGCGTGGCGGGGGGGGCGGGAGACGAGCAGTACTTC. The chain combines TRBV29-1 with TRBJ2-7, with 9 bases aligning to TRBD2. Losses at the gene ends were 6 bases for V and 5 bases for J; bases not matched to a gene: 8. Germline loops: CDR1 SQVTM, CDR2 ANQGSEA. The CDR3 is 13 amino acids.